This entry is about one T cell receptor beta chain. The PCR ran on 60 Vbeta and 13 Jbeta primers. Assay: immunoSEQ multiplex PCR; the TCRdb copy retains only in-frame clones and omits some. The record lists under 45,000 clones, of which the ten most abundant hold 3% to 4%. Germline V lookup: CDR1 SGHRS, CDR2 YFSETQ. The CDR3 contains 12 residues. Trimming cost V 0 bases and J 5 bases, with 5 bases left between them. Among the donors, all were healthy bone marrow donors. The data belong to a study of cytomegalovirus exposure and HLA in healthy donors. Study-wide context: An early release of data contained some 80 million unique TCRs, which came from HLA-typed donors.

The origin of this receptor is a male donor in good health and CMV-seronegative. The gene calls are TRBV5-1 and TRBJ1-2, with no clear D. Sequencing used PBMCs. CDR3 protein: CASSLGGYGYTF. The CDR3, as DNA: TGCGCCAGCAGCTTGGGCGGTTATGGCTACACCTTC.